This TCR beta chain was profiled in a study of blood T cell repertoires in COVID-19. The overall study: T cells, B-cell-depleted T cells, or PBMCs supplied cDNA or gDNA.

The germline V gene has CDR1 WNHNN and CDR2 SYGVQD (reference sequence). V was pared by 2 bases and J by 9 bases, with 14 bases between. The CDR3 spans 14 residues. Repertoires were generated with immunoSEQ multiplex PCR, while TCRdb's copy carries only in-frame clones and drops some. The data hold 110,000 to 150,000 clones, with more than 60% observed a single time. The chain combines TRBV10-1 with TRBJ2-4; maybe TRBD1 (5 bases). The receptor's source is a woman in her sixties or seventies with acute or convalescent COVID-19. The specimen sequenced was peripheral blood. CDR3 DNA sequence: TGCGCCAGCAGTGAGGGCAGGGAAAAGGGCATTCAGTACTTC. It is translated as CASSEGREKGIQYF.